The 20 T cell receptor beta chains presented below share a single source sample, sequenced in a study of radiotherapy plus CTLA-4 blockade in lung cancer (dated by TCRdb to the late 2010s). Library preparation employed the immunoSEQ multiplex PCR assay. The table was pulled from immuneACCESS by TCRdb, which kept in-frame rearrangements only. Such tables lose some clones; where checked, under half of the loss comes from unresolved V genes, and the rest has no known cause. The sample table records just under 60,000 clones; 75% to 85% of these occur just once. The ten biggest clones cover 3.5% to 4% of the sample. The sequences come from peripheral blood, collected from a patient treated with radiotherapy plus ipilimumab. The receptors stem from a human donor with non-small cell lung cancer who had a partial response to radiotherapy plus ipilimumab.

This chain uses TRBV5-5 with TRBJ2-7; 8 nucleotides match TRBD2. Germline lookup yields CDR1 SGHKS and CDR2 YYEKEE (reference sequence). This CDR3 is 16 amino acids long. V was clipped by 0 bases and J by 2 bases; unmatched bases: 7. CDR3 residues: CASSLEGGGPTYEQYF. DNA of the CDR3: TGTGCCAGCAGCTTGGAAGGCGGGGGGCCCACCTACGAGCAGTACTTC.

This chain joins TRBV2 and TRBJ1-2, with no clear D. Germline loops: CDR1 SNHLY, CDR2 FYNNEI. The CDR3 contains 14 residues. V dropped 7 bases and J dropped 0 bases, with 12 bases sitting between them. CDR3 sequence (DNA): TGTGCCAGCACCTCCGGCGGGACTAACTATGGCTACACCTTC. Its protein is CASTSGGTNYGYTF. Supplemented by reference TRBV2 and TRBJ1-2, the full variable domain reads EPEVTQTPSHQVTQMGQEVILRCVPISNHLYFYWYRQILGQKVEFLVSFYNNEISEKSEIFDDQFSVERPDGSNFTLKIRSTKLEDSAMYFCASTSGGTNYGYTFGSGTRLTVV.

V and J are TRBV4-1 and TRBJ2-3; 7 bases fit TRBD1. Germline trimming cut 1 base from V and 0 bases from J; bases unmatched to any gene: 4. Germline values: CDR1 MGHRA, CDR2 YSYEKL. The CDR3 sequence is 16 residues long. The CDR3 protein is CASSQGQGLSTDTQYF. The CDR3 bases are TGCGCCAGCAGCCAAGGACAGGGCCTCAGCACAGATACGCAGTATTTT.

This chain connects TRBV19 to TRBJ2-3; TRBD2 might be the D (6 bases). The CDR3 spans 13 residues. CDR1 is LNHDA, CDR2 SQIVND, per germline (reference sequence). V dropped 3 bases and J dropped 9 bases, with 13 bases sitting between them. In DNA, the CDR3 is TGTGCCAGTAGTATGGCTAGCGAGGGCACGCAGTATTTT. It translates to CASSMASEGTQYF.

Regarding this clone: The junction differs from germline at one of its ends, possibly a read error. The chain joins TRBV7-3 to TRBJ2-7; no clear D gene. CDR1 and CDR2 from the germline V gene are SGHTA and FQGTGA. CDR3 length equals 8 residues. CDR3 loop: CASRERYF. In nucleotides, the CDR3 is TGTGCCAGCAGAGAGCGGTACTTC.

This clone was counted between two and nine times. The chain uses TRBV27 and TRBJ2-5; 11 nucleotides match TRBD1. This CDR3 is 16 amino acids long. Germline CDR1 reads MNHEY; CDR2 reads SMNVEV (reference sequence). V lost 4 bases and J lost 4; bases outside the gene matches: 8. The CDR3 protein is CASSSAPGTGGETQYF. Here the CDR3 DNA reads TGTGCCAGCAGTTCAGCCCCCGGGACAGGGGGAGAGACCCAGTACTTC.

The chain links TRBV27 to TRBJ1-1; D gene uncertain. CDR1 is MNHEY and CDR2 is SMNVEV in the germline V gene (reference sequence). Trimming pared 0 bases from V and 4 bases from J, leaving 18 bases between. CDR3 length equals 17 residues. CDR3 coding DNA: TGTGCCAGCAGTTTATCCCCAAAATCCTTCGTCGGCACTGAAGCTTTCTTT. This encodes CASSLSPKSFVGTEAFF.

This chain connects TRBV4-1 to TRBJ2-5, with a weak D call TRBD2 (5 bases). Trimming stripped 0 bases from V and 1 base from J, with 9 bases between. The CDR3 extends over 15 amino acids. The germline V gene has CDR1 MGHRA and CDR2 YSYEKL. CDR3 protein: CASSQDWGVQETQYF. The DNA of the CDR3 is TGCGCCAGCAGCCAAGATTGGGGAGTCCAAGAGACCCAGTACTTC.

This clone was counted a few times. The chain recombines TRBV4-1 with TRBJ2-4; TRBD2 matches 8 bases. CDR1 is MGHRA and CDR2 is YSYEKL in the germline V gene. V lost 0 bases and J lost 5; bases outside the gene matches: 9. The CDR3 runs to 17 residues. The DNA of the CDR3 is TGCGCCAGCAGCCAAGAAGTCGGGGGGGCAGTCCAAAACATTCAGTACTTC. Translating gives CASSQEVGGAVQNIQYF.

This sequence joins TRBV6-5 and TRBJ1-1; 9 bases are a match to TRBD1. Germline CDR1 is MNHEY and CDR2 is SVGAGI. The length of the CDR3 is 15 residues. The J segment lost 3 bases and the V segment lost 0 bases, leaving 2 bases of the junction unmatched. CDR3 bases: TGTGCCAGCAGTTACTCTACAGGGGGCGACACTGAAGCTTTCTTT. Translated: CASSYSTGGDTEAFF.

This rearrangement joins TRBV19 to TRBJ2-4; TRBD1 agrees at 7 bases. This CDR3 has 13 amino acids. CDR1 LNHDA and CDR2 SQIVND come from the germline V gene (reference sequence). V trimming: 8 bases; J trimming: 6 bases; junction bases outside the gene matches: 7. This CDR3 is CASGPDRLNIQYF. DNA of the CDR3: TGTGCCAGTGGCCCGGACAGGCTAAACATTCAGTACTTC. Full variable domain (outside the CDR3, taken from reference TRBV19 and TRBJ2-4): DGGITQSPKYLFRKEGQNVTLSCEQNLNHDAMYWYRQDPGQGLRLIYYSQIVNDFQKGDIAEGYSVSREKKESFPLTVTSAQKNPTAFYLCASGPDRLNIQYFGAGTRLSVL.

The V and J genes are TRBV7-2 and TRBJ1-3; D is ambiguous. Trimming left V 5 bases short and J 0 bases short, with 5 bases between. The CDR3 runs to 13 residues. CDR1 and CDR2 from the germline V gene are SGHTA and FQGNSA. The CDR3 reads CASSLGSGNTIYF. CDR3 bases: TGTGCCAGCAGCCTCGGCTCTGGAAACACCATATATTTT.

The gene calls are TRBV4-3 and TRBJ2-3, with no clear D. Looked up from germline, CDR1 is LGHNA and CDR2 is YSLEER. Trimming shortened V by 11 bases and J by 3 bases, and 15 bases separated the two germline ends. This CDR3 region has 13 residues. The CDR3 coding sequence is TGCGCCCAAGCAAGAGTAAGAACAGATACGCAGTATTTT. This gives the protein CAQARVRTDTQYF.

The chain combines TRBV9 with TRBJ2-1; D may be TRBD1 (5 bases). The CDR3 sequence is 16 residues long. Trimming shortened V by 4 bases and J by 7 bases, and 21 bases separated the two germline ends. The germline CDR1 and CDR2 sequences are SGDLS and YYNGEE. The CDR3 region is CASSPLPTEPMNEQFF. CDR3 sequence (DNA): TGTGCCAGCAGCCCTCTACCGACAGAACCTATGAATGAGCAGTTCTTC. The variable domain in full, completed from reference TRBV9 and TRBJ2-1, reads DSGVTQTPKHLITATGQRVTLRCSPRSGDLSVYWYQQSLDQGLQFLIQYYNGEERAKGNILERFSAQQFPDLHSELNLSSLELGDSALYFCASSPLPTEPMNEQFFGPGTRLTVL.

V is TRBV7-6 and J is TRBJ2-6, with 10 bases that match TRBD2. Trimming took 2 bases from V and 2 from J; bases not matched to a gene: 3. Germline CDR1 SGHVS, CDR2 FNYEAQ. CDR3 length: 17 amino acids. The CDR3 DNA is TGTGCCAGCAGCTTAAGCGGGGGGGTAACTGGGGCCAACGTCCTGACTTTC. Translating gives CASSLSGGVTGANVLTF. Drawing the rest from reference TRBV7-6 and TRBJ2-6, the complete variable domain is GAGVSQSPRYKVTKRGQDVALRCDPISGHVSLYWYRQALGQGPEFLTYFNYEAQQDKSGLPNDRFSAERPEGSISTLTIQRTEQRDSAMYRCASSLSGGVTGANVLTFGAGSRLTVL.

The gene calls are TRBV2 and TRBJ2-7; 12 bases align to TRBD2. Germline values: CDR1 SNHLY, CDR2 FYNNEI. The V and J ends lost 6 bases and 4 bases, in that order; junction bases with no gene match: 10. CDR3 length: 16 amino acids. For the CDR3, the DNA is TGTGCCAGCAGCGCAGGACTAGCGGGGACTGTTTACGAGCAGTACTTC. It yields the protein CASSAGLAGTVYEQYF. The whole variable domain, filled in from reference TRBV2 and TRBJ2-7, reads EPEVTQTPSHQVTQMGQEVILRCVPISNHLYFYWYRQILGQKVEFLVSFYNNEISEKSEIFDDQFSVERPDGSNFTLKIRSTKLEDSAMYFCASSAGLAGTVYEQYFGPGTRLTVT.

Notes on this clone: Other DNA sequences from this sample encode an identical CDR3 as well. The gene calls are TRBV5-6 and TRBJ1-5, with TRBD1 as a possible D gene (6 bases). This CDR3 is built from 15 residues. V shed 4 bases and J shed 1 base, with 12 bases lying between them. The V gene's germline CDR1 is SGHDT and CDR2 YYEEEE. CDR3 DNA sequence: TGTGCCAGCAGCCTGAGGACAGTAAGCAATCAGCCCCAGCATTTT. Protein product: CASSLRTVSNQPQHF.

The J gene is TRBJ2-1, the V gene TRBV9; 7 bases map to TRBD1. The CDR3 is 17 residues long. The V and J ends lost 3 bases and 4 bases, in that order; junction bases with no gene match: 13. Germline V CDR1 and CDR2: SGDLS, YYNGEE. Written as DNA, the CDR3 is TGTGCCAGCAGCGGGCCGACCGGGACAGATCTTTACAATGAGCAGTTCTTC. It is translated as CASSGPTGTDLYNEQFF.

This clone occurred a few times. CDR3 amino acids: CASSTGTGGGETQYF. CDR3 DNA: TGCGCCAGCAGCACCGGGACAGGTGGGGGGGAGACCCAGTACTTC. The chain combines TRBV5-1 with TRBJ2-5; 8 nucleotides align to TRBD1. J was trimmed by 5 bases and V by 4 bases; bases with no gene match: 10. Germline lookup yields CDR1 SGHRS and CDR2 YFSETQ. This CDR3 has 15 amino acids.

This clone was seen a handful of times. This rearrangement joins TRBV30 to TRBJ1-4; a weak D match, TRBD1 (6 bases). V lost 4 bases and J lost 7, with 13 bases in between. The CDR3 runs 13 residues. The germline gives CDR1 GTSNPN, CDR2 SVGIG (reference sequence). The CDR3 region has the DNA TGTGCCTGGAAGGGCAGGGGCGGTGAAAAACTGTTTTTT. It translates to CAWKGRGGEKLFF. The entire variable domain, with the rest obtained from reference TRBV30 and TRBJ1-4, is as follows: SQTIHQWPATLVQPVGSPLSLECTVEGTSNPNLYWYRQAAGRGLQLLFYSVGIGQISSEVPQNLSASRPQDRQFILSSKKLLLSDSGFYLCAWKGRGGEKLFFGSGTQLSVL.